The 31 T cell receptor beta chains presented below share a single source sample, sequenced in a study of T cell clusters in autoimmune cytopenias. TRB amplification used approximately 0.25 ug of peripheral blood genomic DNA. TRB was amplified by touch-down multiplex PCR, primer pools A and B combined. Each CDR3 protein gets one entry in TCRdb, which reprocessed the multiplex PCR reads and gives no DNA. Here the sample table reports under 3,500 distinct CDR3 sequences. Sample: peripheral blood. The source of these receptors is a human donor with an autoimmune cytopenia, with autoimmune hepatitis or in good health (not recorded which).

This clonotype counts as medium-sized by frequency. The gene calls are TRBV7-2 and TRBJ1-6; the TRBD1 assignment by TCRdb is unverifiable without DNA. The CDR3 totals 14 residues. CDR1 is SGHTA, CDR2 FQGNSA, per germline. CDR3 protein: CASSSRQGNSPLHF.

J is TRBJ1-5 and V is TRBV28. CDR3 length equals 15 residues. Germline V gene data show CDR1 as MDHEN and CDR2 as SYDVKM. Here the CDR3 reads CASSSPDLGRQPQHF.

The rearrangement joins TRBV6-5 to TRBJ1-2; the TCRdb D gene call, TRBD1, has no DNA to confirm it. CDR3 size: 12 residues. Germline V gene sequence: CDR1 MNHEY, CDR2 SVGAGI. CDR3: CASSGDDYGYTF.

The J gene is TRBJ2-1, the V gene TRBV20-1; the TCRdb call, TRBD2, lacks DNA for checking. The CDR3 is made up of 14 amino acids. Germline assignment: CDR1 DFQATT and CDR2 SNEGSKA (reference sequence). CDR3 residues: CSAPVLAAYNEQFF.

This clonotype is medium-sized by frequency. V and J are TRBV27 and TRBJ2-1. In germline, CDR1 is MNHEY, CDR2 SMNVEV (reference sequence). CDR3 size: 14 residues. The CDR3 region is CASSFRGYYNEQFF.

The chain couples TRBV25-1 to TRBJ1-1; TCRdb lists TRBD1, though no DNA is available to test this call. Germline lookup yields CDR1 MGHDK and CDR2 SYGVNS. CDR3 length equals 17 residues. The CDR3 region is CASSELGTGGVNTEAFF.

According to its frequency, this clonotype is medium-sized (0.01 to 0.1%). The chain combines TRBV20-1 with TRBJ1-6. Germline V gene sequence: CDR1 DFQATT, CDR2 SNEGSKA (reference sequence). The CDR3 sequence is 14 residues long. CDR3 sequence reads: CSARTENYNSPLHF.

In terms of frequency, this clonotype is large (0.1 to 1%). Here the CDR3 reads CSVQTSSYNEQFF. The gene calls are TRBV29-1 and TRBJ2-1. Germline V gene data show CDR1 as SQVTM and CDR2 as ANQGSEA. This CDR3 region has 13 residues.

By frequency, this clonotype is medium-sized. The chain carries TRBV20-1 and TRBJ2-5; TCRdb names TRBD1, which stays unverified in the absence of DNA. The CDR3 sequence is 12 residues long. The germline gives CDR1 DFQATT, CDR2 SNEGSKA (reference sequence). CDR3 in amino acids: CSAPNRVETQYF.

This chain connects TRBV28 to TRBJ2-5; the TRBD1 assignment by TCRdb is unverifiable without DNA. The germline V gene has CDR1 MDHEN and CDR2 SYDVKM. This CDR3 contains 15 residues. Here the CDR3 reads CASSHWGGMRETQYF.

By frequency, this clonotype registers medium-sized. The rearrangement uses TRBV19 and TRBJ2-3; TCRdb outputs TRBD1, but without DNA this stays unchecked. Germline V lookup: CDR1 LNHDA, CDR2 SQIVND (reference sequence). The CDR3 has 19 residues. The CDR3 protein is CASSIDPPGGVTDTDTQYF.

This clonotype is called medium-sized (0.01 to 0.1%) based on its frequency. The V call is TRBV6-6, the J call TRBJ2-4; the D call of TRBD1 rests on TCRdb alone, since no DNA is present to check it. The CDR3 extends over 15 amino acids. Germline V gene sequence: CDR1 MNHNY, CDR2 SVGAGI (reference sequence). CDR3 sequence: CASSYFREAKNIQYF.

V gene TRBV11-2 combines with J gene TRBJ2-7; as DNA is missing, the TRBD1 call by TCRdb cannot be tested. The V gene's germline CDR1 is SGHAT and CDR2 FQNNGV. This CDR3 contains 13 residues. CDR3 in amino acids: CASSRQGAYEQYF.

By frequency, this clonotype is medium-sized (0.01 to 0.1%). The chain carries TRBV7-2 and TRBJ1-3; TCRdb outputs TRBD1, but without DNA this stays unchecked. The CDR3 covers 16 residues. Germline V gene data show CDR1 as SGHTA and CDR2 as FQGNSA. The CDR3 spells CASSTRQVNSGNTIYF.

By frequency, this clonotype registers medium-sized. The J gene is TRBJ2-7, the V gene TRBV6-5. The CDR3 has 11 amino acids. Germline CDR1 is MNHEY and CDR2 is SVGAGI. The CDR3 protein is CASRNTYEQYF.

CDR3 sequence reads: CASSESYNEQFF. This chain links TRBV10-1 with TRBJ2-1. CDR3 length equals 12 residues. Germline V gene sequence: CDR1 WNHNN, CDR2 SYGVQD (reference sequence).

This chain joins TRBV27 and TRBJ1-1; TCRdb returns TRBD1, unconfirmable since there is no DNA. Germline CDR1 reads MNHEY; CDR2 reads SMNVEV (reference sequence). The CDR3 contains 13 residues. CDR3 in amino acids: CASRDRGNTEAFF.

CDR3: CASSLSPTGLSSYEQYF. The V call is TRBV5-1, the J call TRBJ2-7; as DNA is missing, the TRBD1 call by TCRdb cannot be tested. This CDR3 has 17 residues. Germline V gene data show CDR1 as SGHRS and CDR2 as YFSETQ.

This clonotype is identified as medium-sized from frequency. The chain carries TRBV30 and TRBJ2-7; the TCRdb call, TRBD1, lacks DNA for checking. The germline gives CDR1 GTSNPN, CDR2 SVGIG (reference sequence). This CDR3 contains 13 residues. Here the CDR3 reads CAWSVRGGTEQYF. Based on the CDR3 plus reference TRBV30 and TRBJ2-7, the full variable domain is SQTIHQWPATLVQPVGSPLSLECTVEGTSNPNLYWYRQAAGRGLQLLFYSVGIGQISSEVPQNLSASRPQDRQFILSSKKLLLSDSGFYLCAWSVRGGTEQYFGPGTRLTVT.

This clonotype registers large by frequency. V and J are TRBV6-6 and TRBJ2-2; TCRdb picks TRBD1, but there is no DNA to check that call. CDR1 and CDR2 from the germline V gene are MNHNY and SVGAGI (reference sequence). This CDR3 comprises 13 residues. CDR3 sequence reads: CAGRQGYTGELFF.

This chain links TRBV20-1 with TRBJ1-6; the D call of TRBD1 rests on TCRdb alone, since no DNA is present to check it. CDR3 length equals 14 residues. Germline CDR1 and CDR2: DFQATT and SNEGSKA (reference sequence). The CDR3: CSARAGTGDSPLHF.

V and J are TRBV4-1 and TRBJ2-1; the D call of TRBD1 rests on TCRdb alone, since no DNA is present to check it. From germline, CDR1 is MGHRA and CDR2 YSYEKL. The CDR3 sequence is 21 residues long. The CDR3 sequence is CASSQAPLFSSARTTYNEQFF.

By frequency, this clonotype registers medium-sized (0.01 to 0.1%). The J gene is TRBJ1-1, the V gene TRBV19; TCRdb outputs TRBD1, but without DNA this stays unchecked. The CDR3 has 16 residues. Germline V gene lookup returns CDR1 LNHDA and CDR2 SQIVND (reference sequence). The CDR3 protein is CASRWGGPPGSTEAFF.

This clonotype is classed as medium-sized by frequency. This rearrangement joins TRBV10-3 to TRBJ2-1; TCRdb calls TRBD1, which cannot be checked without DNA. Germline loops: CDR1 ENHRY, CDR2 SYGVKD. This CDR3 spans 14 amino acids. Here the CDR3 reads CAIFPGGSDNEQFF.

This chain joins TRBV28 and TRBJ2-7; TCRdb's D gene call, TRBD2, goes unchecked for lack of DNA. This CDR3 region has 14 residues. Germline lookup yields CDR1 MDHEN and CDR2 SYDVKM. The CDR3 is CASSPTSGSYEQYF. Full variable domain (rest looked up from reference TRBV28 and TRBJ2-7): DVKVTQSSRYLVKRTGEKVFLECVQDMDHENMFWYRQDPGLGLRLIYFSYDVKMKEKGDIPEGYSVSREKKERFSLILESASTNQTSMYLCASSPTSGSYEQYFGPGTRLTVT.

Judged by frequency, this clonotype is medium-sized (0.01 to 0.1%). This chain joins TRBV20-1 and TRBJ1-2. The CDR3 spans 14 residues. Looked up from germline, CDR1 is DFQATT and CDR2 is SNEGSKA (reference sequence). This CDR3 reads CSATDPDFNYGYTF.

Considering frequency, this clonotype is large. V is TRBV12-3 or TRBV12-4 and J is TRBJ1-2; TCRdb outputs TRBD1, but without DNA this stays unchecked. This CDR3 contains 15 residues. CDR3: CASSLSLSRQDGYTF.

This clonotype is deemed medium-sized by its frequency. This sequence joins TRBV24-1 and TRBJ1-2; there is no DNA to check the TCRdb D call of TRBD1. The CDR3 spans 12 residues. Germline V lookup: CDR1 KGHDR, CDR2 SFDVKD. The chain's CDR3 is CATSETGQPYTF.

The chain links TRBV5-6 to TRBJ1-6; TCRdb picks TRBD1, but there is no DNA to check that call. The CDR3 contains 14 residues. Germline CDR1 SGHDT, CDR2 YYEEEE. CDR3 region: CASRQDISNSPLHF.

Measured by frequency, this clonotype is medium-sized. The CDR3 here is CASSFGTGTTGELFF. This sequence joins TRBV7-9 and TRBJ2-2; TCRdb designates TRBD1, a call that cannot be tested without DNA. The CDR3 is 15 amino acids. Germline V gene data show CDR1 as SEHNR and CDR2 as FQNEAQ (reference sequence).

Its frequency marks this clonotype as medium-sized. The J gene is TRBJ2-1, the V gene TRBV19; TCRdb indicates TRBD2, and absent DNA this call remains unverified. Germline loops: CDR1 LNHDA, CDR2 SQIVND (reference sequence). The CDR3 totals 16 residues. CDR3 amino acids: CASSTGTSGGWVEQFF.